What follows are 28 T cell receptor beta chains derived from one specimen sequenced in a study of brain T cells in children with intractable seizures. The assay was immunoSEQ multiplex PCR, and TCRdb's table has in-frame clones only and misses some. The sample contains around 80,000 clones, about 90% of which appear only once. This sample comprised peripheral blood, obtained at surgery. All receptors come from a girl aged 2-10 years with Rasmussen encephalitis and intractable seizures.

The V gene is TRBV30, the J gene TRBJ2-1; the D is unclear. The length of the CDR3 is 12 residues. Germline CDR1 reads GTSNPN; CDR2 reads SVGIG (reference sequence). With 3 bases removed from V and 9 bases from J, the gap between germline ends came to 12 bases. The CDR3 coding sequence is TGTGCCTGGAGAAGGCTTTCCGGTGAGCAGTTCTTC. This encodes CAWRRLSGEQFF.

The chain recombines TRBV3-1 (or the pseudogene TRBV3-2) with TRBJ1-2; D might be TRBD1 (6 bases). Germline V CDR1 and CDR2: LGHDT, YNNKEL (reference sequence). The CDR3 runs 17 residues. Trimming pared 0 bases from V and 8 bases from J, leaving 22 bases between. Here the CDR3 reads CASSQDRNGQPRIGYTF. CDR3 sequence (DNA): TGTGCCAGCAGCCAAGACCGAAACGGACAGCCGCGGATAGGCTACACCTTC.

The gene calls are TRBV5-1 and TRBJ1-6, with 7 bases matching TRBD1. Germline trimming cut 5 bases from V and 8 bases from J; bases unmatched to any gene: 16. CDR3 length: 17 amino acids. Looked up from germline, CDR1 is SGHRS and CDR2 is YFSETQ. CDR3 region: CASSSHRTGAGDSPLHF. The CDR3 coding sequence is TGCGCCAGCAGTTCCCACCGGACAGGCGCCGGGGATTCACCCCTCCACTTT.

The V gene is TRBV21-1, the J gene TRBJ2-7; the table's D call, TRBD2, was not checked against the DNA. TRBV21-1 is designated a pseudogene. This CDR3 is built from 16 residues. The CDR3 protein is CASSKAWSDLTYEQYF. The CDR3, as DNA: TGTGCCAGCAGCAAAGCCTGGTCGGACTTAACCTACGAGCAGTACTTC.

This clone was counted between two and nine times. This chain connects TRBV11-2 to TRBJ1-6, with 8 nucleotides matching TRBD1. V lost 5 bases and J lost 9; bases outside the gene matches: 6. The germline gives CDR1 SGHAT, CDR2 FQNNGV. The CDR3 has 14 amino acids. This CDR3 is CASSDRDRFSPLHF. The DNA for the CDR3 is TGTGCCAGCAGCGACCGGGACAGGTTTTCACCCCTCCACTTT.

The CDR3 nucleotides are TGTGCCAGCAGCTTTCTGGGAAAGAACGGTGAAAAACTGTTTTTT. This codes for CASSFLGKNGEKLFF. The chain recombines TRBV5-6 with TRBJ1-4; D gene uncertain. The CDR3 covers 15 residues. From germline, CDR1 is SGHDT and CDR2 YYEEEE. V dropped 2 bases and J dropped 7 bases, with 15 bases sitting between them.

J is TRBJ1-1 and V is TRBV19; D unresolved. The V end was cut by 3 bases, the J end by 1 base, with 15 bases between. The CDR3 spans 16 residues. The germline V gene has CDR1 LNHDA and CDR2 SQIVND (reference sequence). The CDR3: CASSILRTSGNTEAFF. CDR3 in DNA: TGTGCCAGTAGTATTCTCCGGACGTCGGGGAACACTGAAGCTTTCTTT.

V usage is TRBV6-5 and J usage is TRBJ1-5; 12 bases align to TRBD1. With 6 bases clipped from V and 6 bases from J, the junction kept 6 bases outside the gene matches. Per the germline V gene, CDR1 is MNHEY and CDR2 is SVGAGI. The CDR3 extends over 15 amino acids. CDR3 in DNA: TGTGCCAGCAGGTCCGGGACAGGGGGCTTTCAGCCCCAGCATTTT. Residues: CASRSGTGGFQPQHF.

The chain carries TRBV12-5 and TRBJ1-5; tentative D call: TRBD1 (6 bases). This CDR3 comprises 15 residues. The germline gives CDR1 LGHNT, CDR2 FRNRAP. V shed 4 bases and J shed 2 bases, with 12 bases lying between them. CDR3 nucleotides: TGTGCTAGTGGTTACGACAGGTCCGGCAATCAGCCCCAGCATTTT. This gives the protein CASGYDRSGNQPQHF.

This chain connects TRBV30 to TRBJ2-1; 7 bases match TRBD2. Germline-derived CDR1 and CDR2 are GTSNPN and SVGIG (reference sequence). Trimming took 2 bases from V and 3 from J; bases not matched to a gene: 4. The CDR3 is 14 residues long. Here the CDR3 reads CAWSSAGIYNEQFF. CDR3 in DNA: TGTGCCTGGAGTTCAGCGGGGATCTACAATGAGCAGTTCTTC.

In its sample, this clone was seen once. The chain is built from TRBV28 and TRBJ2-7, with D unclear. Germline CDR1 reads MDHEN; CDR2 reads SYDVKM. CDR3 size: 13 residues. The germline V and J ends were trimmed by 4 bases and 2 bases, with 9 bases remaining between them. In DNA, the CDR3 is TGTGCCAGCAGTTCGGCGATCCCCTACGAGCAGTACTTC. As protein: CASSSAIPYEQYF.

The rearrangement joins TRBV2 to TRBJ1-5; tentative D call: TRBD1 (5 bases). Trimming took off 5 bases at V and 3 bases at J, with 14 bases between the two ends. The CDR3 totals 15 residues. Germline V gene data show CDR1 as SNHLY and CDR2 as FYNNEI. The CDR3 protein is CASSTRQPDNQPQHF. The CDR3 DNA reads TGTGCCAGCAGTACCAGACAGCCAGACAATCAGCCCCAGCATTTT. The entire variable domain, with the rest obtained from reference TRBV2 and TRBJ1-5, is as follows: EPEVTQTPSHQVTQMGQEVILRCVPISNHLYFYWYRQILGQKVEFLVSFYNNEISEKSEIFDDQFSVERPDGSNFTLKIRSTKLEDSAMYFCASSTRQPDNQPQHFGDGTRLSIL.

The chain carries TRBV13 and TRBJ2-1; D is ambiguous. Trimming took off 2 bases at V and 0 bases at J, with 11 bases between the two ends. The CDR3 contains 16 residues. CDR1 and CDR2 (germline): PRHDT, FYEKMQ (reference sequence). CDR3 nucleotides: TGTGCCAGCAGCTTACATATGATATCCTCCTACAATGAGCAGTTCTTC. Its translation: CASSLHMISSYNEQFF.

The V and J genes are TRBV7-2 and TRBJ2-3, with D unclear. The germline V gene encodes CDR1 SGHTA and CDR2 FQGNSA. V lost 7 bases, J lost 1 base, and 12 bases lay in between. The CDR3 contains 14 residues. CDR3: CASTSPGGTDTQYF. CDR3 DNA: TGTGCCAGCACCTCTCCCGGCGGCACAGATACGCAGTATTTT.

This sequence joins TRBV4-1 and TRBJ2-6; D unclear. Germline V gene sequence: CDR1 MGHRA, CDR2 YSYEKL. V dropped 0 bases and J dropped 2 bases, with 14 bases sitting between them. There are 18 residues in the CDR3. The DNA for the CDR3 is TGCGCCAGCAGCCAAGACGGACGAGCATACGCTGGGGCCAACGTCCTGACTTTC. This translates into CASSQDGRAYAGANVLTF.

This rearrangement joins TRBV6-1 to TRBJ1-1, with D unresolved. The CDR3 loop spans 17 amino acids. CDR1 and CDR2 from the germline V gene are MNHNS and SASEGT. Trimming removed 0 bases at V and 1 base at J, with 15 bases between. The CDR3 protein is CASSEAGITISNTEAFF. CDR3 nucleotide sequence: TGTGCCAGCAGTGAAGCGGGGATAACGATATCGAACACTGAAGCTTTCTTT.

The rearrangement links TRBV3-1 (or the pseudogene TRBV3-2) to TRBJ2-1; perhaps TRBD1 as D (6 bases). The CDR3 runs 17 residues. From germline, CDR1 is LGHDT and CDR2 YNNKEL (reference sequence). Trimming removed 1 base from V and 2 bases from J, with 15 bases in between. CDR3 in amino acids: CASSQGLSRGPYNEQFF. CDR3 nucleotide sequence: TGTGCCAGCAGCCAAGGGTTAAGCAGGGGACCCTACAATGAGCAGTTCTTC.

The chain links TRBV14 to TRBJ1-3, with D unresolved. Germline CDR1 is SGHDN and CDR2 is FVKESK. Trimming took 1 base from V and 5 from J, leaving 6 bases between them. The CDR3 is 13 amino acids. In DNA, the CDR3 is TGTGCCAGCAGCCAAGCGGCGAGAAACACCATATATTTT. Amino acids: CASSQAARNTIYF.

This clone was detected a few times. The CDR3 spells CASSAISGGPAQPQHF. Here the CDR3 DNA reads TGTGCCAGCAGCGCTATCTCGGGAGGCCCTGCTCAGCCCCAGCATTTT. The rearrangement uses TRBV21-1 and TRBJ1-5. TRBV21-1 is designated a pseudogene. This CDR3 comprises 16 residues.

In its sample, this clone was seen a few times. The chain is built from TRBV12-3 or TRBV12-4 and TRBJ1-1; D may be TRBD1 (5 bases). With 3 bases removed from V and 8 bases from J, the gap between germline ends came to 13 bases. CDR3 length: 13 amino acids. CDR3 region: CASSFGARTEAFF. The DNA for the CDR3 is TGTGCCAGCAGTTTTGGGGCCAGAACGGAAGCTTTCTTT.

The V and J genes are TRBV29-1 and TRBJ2-1; D is uncertain. The CDR3 totals 11 residues. V lost 5 bases and J 5 bases, leaving 7 bases between the germline ends. Germline assignment: CDR1 SQVTM and CDR2 ANQGSEA. CDR3 loop: CSVWENNEQFF. The CDR3 nucleotides read TGCAGCGTTTGGGAAAACAATGAGCAGTTCTTC.

The chain uses TRBV10-1 and TRBJ2-3; D is uncertain. The CDR3 consists of 14 residues. The germline V gene encodes CDR1 WNHNN and CDR2 SYGVQD (reference sequence). V lost 0 bases to trimming and J lost 5 bases, with 9 bases between them. The CDR3 nucleotides are TGCGCCAGCAGTGAGTCTCCGGCGGAAGATACGCAGTATTTT. Its translation is CASSESPAEDTQYF.

V is TRBV2 and J is TRBJ2-6, with D possibly being TRBD2 (7 bases). Per germline, CDR1 SNHLY and CDR2 FYNNEI. V lost 10 bases, J lost 2 bases, and 15 bases lay in between. The CDR3 spans 15 residues. The CDR3 DNA follows: TGTGCCACCCTTGGGGGGGCAGCTGGGGCCAACGTCCTGACTTTC. Translating gives CATLGGAAGANVLTF.

The chain joins TRBV6-5 to TRBJ2-1; 10 nucleotides align to TRBD1. Germline CDR1 is MNHEY and CDR2 is SVGAGI. The CDR3 runs 14 residues. With V trimmed by 6 bases and J by 2 bases, 1 base remained unmatched. The CDR3 is CASSGQGAYNEQFF. In DNA form, the CDR3 reads TGTGCCAGCAGCGGACAGGGGGCCTACAATGAGCAGTTCTTC.

This clone was detected only once. The V gene is TRBV9, the J gene TRBJ2-2; the match to TRBD2 covers 7 bases. This CDR3 spans 17 amino acids. Germline CDR1 and CDR2: SGDLS and YYNGEE. The V segment lost 4 bases and the J segment 4 bases; nucleotides outside the gene matches: 13. The CDR3, as DNA: TGTGCCAGCAGCAAACACGGGACTAAAGGCGGCACCGGGGAGCTGTTTTTT. Its protein product is CASSKHGTKGGTGELFF.

The V and J genes are TRBV27 and TRBJ1-2; unclear D gene. CDR1 and CDR2 from the germline V gene are MNHEY and SMNVEV (reference sequence). The CDR3 is made up of 15 amino acids. Trimming removed 3 bases at V and 3 bases at J, with 14 bases between. The CDR3 DNA sequence: TGTGCCAGCAGTTTTGGACGGACCTTCCACTATGGCTACACCTTC. Its translation: CASSFGRTFHYGYTF.

A single count supports this clone. This sequence joins TRBV27 and TRBJ2-7, with 9 bases fitting TRBD2. The CDR3 is 16 amino acids. The J segment lost 0 bases and the V segment lost 1 base, leaving 4 bases of the junction unmatched. Germline V gene data show CDR1 as MNHEY and CDR2 as SMNVEV (reference sequence). In DNA, the CDR3 is TGTGCCAGCAGTTTATACTCTAGCGGGGCCTCCTACGAGCAGTACTTC. It is translated as CASSLYSSGASYEQYF.

The chain carries TRBV30 and TRBJ2-1; D not certain. The germline V and J ends were trimmed by 2 bases and 7 bases, with 6 bases remaining between them. CDR1 is GTSNPN and CDR2 is SVGIG in the germline V gene (reference sequence). This CDR3 is 11 amino acids long. CDR3 in amino acids: CAWSPMNEQFF. The CDR3, as DNA: TGTGCCTGGAGTCCGATGAATGAGCAGTTCTTC.